A selection of T cell receptor beta chains follows, all from one sample in a study of shared clonotypes between healthy human individuals. Here immunoSEQ multiplex PCR was the method, and the copy in TCRdb shows in-frame clones only, minus some. Here the sample spans hundreds of thousands of clones, around 72% being singletons. The material sequenced was memory CD4+ T cells sorted from blood. The receptor set was obtained from a man aged 25-40 years in good health. Each CDR3 is given without its conserved first and last residue. D genes are given only for firm matches.

cdr3_aa j_call d_call v_call
ASSELAGGPADTQY TRBJ2-3 TRBD2 TRBV6-4
AWRRINEQY TRBJ2-7 . TRBV30
AWSVQDREQY TRBJ2-7 . TRBV30
ASTLQGNYGYT TRBJ1-2 . TRBV2
ASSVGQPDQPQH TRBJ1-5 . TRBV7-3
ASSFGAGGEKLF TRBJ1-4 . TRBV11-2
ASSLGAYEQY TRBJ2-7 . TRBV6-5
ASSPGLVNYEQY TRBJ2-7 TRBD2 TRBV18
ASSFGTGSIWY TRBJ2-7 . TRBV7-3
ASSPGLSSYEQY TRBJ2-7 . TRBV11-2
ASSLGTGRTQPQH TRBJ1-5 TRBD1 TRBV27
ASSWGTTTNYGYT TRBJ1-2 . TRBV19
ASSLAGRSGELF TRBJ2-2 . TRBV5-6
ASSLVEGAGVYEQY TRBJ2-7 TRBD2 TRBV11-2
ASSGTGAGNEQF TRBJ2-1 TRBD1 TRBV18
ASSKQTGTSWNEQF TRBJ2-1 TRBD2 TRBV5-4
ASSEAGGGINEKLF TRBJ1-4 . TRBV6-1
ATSRGAENTIY TRBJ1-3 . TRBV19
ASSLEGRRLQY TRBJ2-7 . TRBV7-9
ASSLAEGKDTIY TRBJ1-3 . TRBV5-1
ASSHSGQGYEQY TRBJ2-7 TRBD1 TRBV6-6
ASSLAGGQPQH TRBJ1-5 . TRBV7-6
ASSLGGTVGLAKNIQY TRBJ2-4 . TRBV5-1
ASSPATGRGSYGYT TRBJ1-2 . TRBV18
SVERMGEQY TRBJ2-7 . TRBV29-1
ASRQGRLAGGGHNEQF TRBJ2-1 TRBD2 TRBV27
ASGSVLRKSYEQY TRBJ2-7 . TRBV27
ASSPPFDGRETQY TRBJ2-5 . TRBV25-1
ASSLVSSDTQY TRBJ2-3 . TRBV11-3
ASSLAQRGTQY TRBJ2-3 . TRBV7-2
ASGSGMRGTGELF TRBJ2-2 TRBD2 TRBV9
ASNVGFSTDTQY TRBJ2-3 . TRBV5-1
ASSFSNEQF TRBJ2-1 . TRBV5-6
ASSGTGAGDTEAF TRBJ1-1 TRBD1 TRBV25-1
ASSTEWSASYNEQF TRBJ2-1 . TRBV7-2